One sample yielded the 23 T cell receptor beta chains listed below, sequenced in a study of blood T cell repertoires in COVID-19. Libraries were prepared by immunoSEQ multiplex PCR; TCRdb keeps only in-frame clonotypes and omits some of them. This sample has 99,000 or so clones, with roughly 81% found just once. Sequences were obtained from peripheral blood. The receptors originated from a woman between 70 and 85 years old with acute or convalescent COVID-19.

The chain recombines TRBV30 with TRBJ2-1, with 10 positions matching TRBD2. This CDR3 region has 17 residues. Germline CDR1 GTSNPN, CDR2 SVGIG (reference sequence). Trimming at V came to 3 bases and at J to 5 bases, leaving 13 bases not matched to a gene. Here the CDR3 reads CAWRGGLLAGTNNEQFF. The DNA of the CDR3 is TGTGCCTGGAGGGGGGGGCTACTAGCGGGAACAAACAATGAGCAGTTCTTC.

V and J are TRBV30 and TRBJ2-3; perhaps TRBD2 as D (6 bases). Germline assignment: CDR1 GTSNPN and CDR2 SVGIG (reference sequence). CDR3 size: 13 residues. Trimming pared 5 bases from V and 11 bases from J, leaving 20 bases between. The CDR3 nucleotides are TGTGCCTGGCGTGATAATGGAGGGCACAGGCAGTATTTT. Its protein is CAWRDNGGHRQYF.

The chain is built from TRBV2 and TRBJ2-2; 15 bases match TRBD2. V was clipped by 7 bases and J by 5 bases; unmatched bases: 5. Germline CDR1 is SNHLY and CDR2 is FYNNEI. The CDR3 is 16 amino acids. The CDR3 coding sequence is TGTGCCAGCACTATGGGACTAGCGGGAGGAACCGGGGAGCTGTTTTTT. Its translation: CASTMGLAGGTGELFF.

The chain links TRBV7-9 to TRBJ1-2; no reliable D call. This CDR3 has 14 residues. The germline V and J ends were trimmed by 0 bases and 6 bases, with 11 bases remaining between them. Germline V CDR1 and CDR2: SEHNR, FQNEAQ (reference sequence). CDR3 in amino acids: CASSLARRSDGYTF. The CDR3 nucleotides are TGTGCCAGCAGCTTAGCGCGGCGGTCGGATGGCTACACCTTC.

This chain joins TRBV10-3 and TRBJ2-7; TRBD2 matches at 9 bases. The germline CDR1 and CDR2 sequences are ENHRY and SYGVKD. The CDR3 has 13 amino acids. Trimming took 10 bases from V and 5 from J; bases not matched to a gene: 9. CDR3 bases: TGTGCCACCAATAGCGGGAGAGGGAACGAGCAGTACTTC. Its translation: CATNSGRGNEQYF.

This chain joins TRBV5-4 and TRBJ1-2, with D possibly matching TRBD1 (5 bases). In germline, CDR1 is SGHNT, CDR2 YYREEE (reference sequence). The CDR3 is 15 residues long. Trimming cost V 0 bases and J 0 bases, with 9 bases left between them. The CDR3 region has the DNA TGTGCCAGCAGCTTGGGCACAGGAGCTAACTATGGCTACACCTTC. Translation: CASSLGTGANYGYTF.

The chain combines TRBV3-1 (or the pseudogene TRBV3-2) with TRBJ2-1; 8 bases fit TRBD2. CDR1 is LGHDT and CDR2 is YNNKEL in the germline V gene (reference sequence). V dropped 0 bases and J dropped 15; count of bases not matched to a gene: 16. The CDR3 runs 16 residues. The CDR3 coding sequence is TGTGCCAGCAGCCAAGATATTTGGGCCCAAGCGGGAGACGGGTTCTTC. It encodes CASSQDIWAQAGDGFF.

This clone was detected only a few times. V is TRBV7-2 and J is TRBJ1-1; no definite D call. CDR1 is SGHTA, CDR2 FQGNSA, per germline. V gave up 4 bases and J gave up 6 bases, with 18 bases separating them. CDR3 length: 15 amino acids. Here the CDR3 reads CASSSAPGGRPEAFF. CDR3 DNA: TGTGCCAGCAGCTCTGCGCCGGGAGGCAGACCTGAAGCTTTCTTT.

Here the CDR3 DNA reads TGTGCCAGCTCATTCGACGGAGTCATGAACACTGAAGCTTTCTTT. The encoded protein is CASSFDGVMNTEAFF. The rearrangement joins TRBV18 to TRBJ1-1; no definite D call. Germline V lookup: CDR1 KGHSH, CDR2 LQKENI. The V end was cut by 5 bases, the J end by 0 bases, with 13 bases between. The CDR3 totals 15 residues.

The chain has TRBV4-3 and TRBJ1-2; TRBD1 is a possible D gene (6 bases). Germline V gene lookup returns CDR1 LGHNA and CDR2 YSLEER. The V and J ends lost 1 base and 8 bases respectively, with 17 bases between them. CDR3 length equals 15 residues. CDR3 in DNA: TGCGCCAGCAGCCAAGCCCTCGGACAGCCCGCGGGCTACACCTTC. Translated, it gives CASSQALGQPAGYTF.

This clone was detected only a few times. The CDR3 DNA reads TGTGCCAGCAGATTAGCGGGAGGTAACGAGCAGTACTTC. Amino acids: CASRLAGGNEQYF. The chain links TRBV5-4 to TRBJ2-7; TRBD2 matches at 10 bases. V shed 5 bases, J shed 5 bases, and the junction held 4 bases outside the gene matches. Germline V gene data show CDR1 as SGHNT and CDR2 as YYREEE (reference sequence). This CDR3 region has 13 residues.

The J gene is TRBJ2-7, the V gene TRBV30; no definite D call. The CDR3 consists of 13 residues. V was cut by 0 bases and J by 3 bases, with 9 bases left in between. Germline-derived CDR1 and CDR2 are GTSNPN and SVGIG (reference sequence). CDR3 DNA: TGTGCCTGGAGTGTACAGTTGAGCTACGAGCAGTACTTC. Protein: CAWSVQLSYEQYF.

V usage is TRBV5-6 and J usage is TRBJ2-1; 12 bases map to TRBD1. V lost 1 base, J lost 8 bases, and 7 bases stayed unmatched. This CDR3 region has 16 residues. Germline V gene lookup returns CDR1 SGHDT and CDR2 YYEEEE. CDR3 region: CASSLTGTGGADEQFF. CDR3 bases: TGTGCCAGCAGCTTGACCGGGACAGGGGGCGCGGATGAGCAGTTCTTC.

The chain joins TRBV24-1 to TRBJ2-2; possible D gene TRBD1, 5 bases. The CDR3 is 15 amino acids. Looked up from germline, CDR1 is KGHDR and CDR2 is SFDVKD. The V end lost 6 bases, the J end lost 0 bases, and 10 bases lay between the germline ends. CDR3 region: CATSSNRPNTGELFF. CDR3 DNA: TGTGCCACCAGTAGTAACAGGCCGAACACCGGGGAGCTGTTTTTT.

The chain carries TRBV6-5 and TRBJ2-5, with TRBD1 identical over 7 bases. The CDR3 is 14 amino acids. Trimming took 4 bases from V and 2 from J; bases not matched to a gene: 4. The germline gives CDR1 MNHEY, CDR2 SVGAGI. CDR3 residues: CASSLGQFQETQYF. CDR3 nucleotide sequence: TGTGCCAGCAGTTTGGGACAGTTTCAAGAGACCCAGTACTTC.

The rearrangement uses TRBV19 and TRBJ2-7; 7 bases are a match to TRBD2. This CDR3 region has 15 residues. V gave up 5 bases and J gave up 1 base; unmatched junction bases: 8. The germline gives CDR1 LNHDA, CDR2 SQIVND (reference sequence). This chain's CDR3 is CASSPVGLPSYEQYF. CDR3 sequence (DNA): TGTGCCAGTAGTCCGGTGGGACTACCATCCTACGAGCAGTACTTC.

This chain uses TRBV6-5 with TRBJ2-7; a weak D match, TRBD1 (5 bases). Germline lookup yields CDR1 MNHEY and CDR2 SVGAGI. The CDR3 is 14 amino acids. The V end lost 2 bases, the J end lost 0 bases, and 8 bases lay between the germline ends. In nucleotides, the CDR3 is TGTGCCAGCAGTTACGGGGCCCCCTCCTACGAGCAGTACTTC. This codes for CASSYGAPSYEQYF.

This sequence joins TRBV7-6 and TRBJ2-7; maybe TRBD1 (6 bases). V was trimmed by 1 base and J by 5 bases, leaving 9 bases between them. There are 13 residues in the CDR3. Germline V gene lookup returns CDR1 SGHVS and CDR2 FNYEAQ. The CDR3 is CASSLEQGHEQYF. The CDR3 DNA follows: TGTGCCAGCAGCTTAGAACAGGGACACGAGCAGTACTTC.

The chain employs TRBV10-2 and TRBJ2-3; a weak D match, TRBD2 (6 bases). Trimming removed 0 bases at V and 1 base at J, with 8 bases between. The CDR3 runs to 15 residues. Germline CDR1 reads WSHSY; CDR2 reads SAAADI. Here the CDR3 reads CASSESSGRTDTQYF. DNA of the CDR3: TGCGCCAGCAGTGAGTCTAGCGGACGCACAGATACGCAGTATTTT.

This chain joins TRBV4-3 and TRBJ2-3; D may be TRBD2 (6 bases). CDR3 length equals 14 residues. Per the germline V gene, CDR1 is LGHNA and CDR2 is YSLEER. The V gene lost 6 bases and the J gene lost 2 bases, with 12 bases spanning the gap. CDR3 sequence reads: CASSYGGTTDTQYF. CDR3 in DNA: TGCGCCAGCAGTTACGGGGGAACCACAGATACGCAGTATTTT.

The V gene is TRBV4-1, the J gene TRBJ2-1; TRBD2 might be the D (6 bases). The CDR3 totals 15 residues. Germline V lookup: CDR1 MGHRA, CDR2 YSYEKL. V lost 0 bases and J lost 7, with 13 bases in between. CDR3 residues: CASSQDETRPNEQFF. CDR3 nucleotides: TGCGCCAGCAGCCAAGATGAGACTAGGCCGAATGAGCAGTTCTTC.

The chain joins TRBV7-2 to TRBJ1-1; D possibly corresponds to TRBD1 (5 bases). The length of the CDR3 is 14 residues. Germline loops: CDR1 SGHTA, CDR2 FQGNSA. Trimming left V 4 bases short and J 3 bases short, with 12 bases between. The CDR3 sequence: CASSSDGAYTEAFF. CDR3 DNA: TGTGCCAGCAGCTCGGATGGGGCCTACACTGAAGCTTTCTTT.

This clone was recorded only once. J is TRBJ2-1 and V is TRBV7-2; TRBD2 agrees at 13 bases. The CDR3 loop spans 17 amino acids. Per the germline V gene, CDR1 is SGHTA and CDR2 is FQGNSA. Trimming at V came to 0 bases and at J to 4 bases, leaving 3 bases not matched to a gene. CDR3 in amino acids: CASSLAGLAGLYNEQFF. The CDR3 DNA reads as TGTGCCAGCAGCTTAGCGGGACTAGCGGGACTTTACAATGAGCAGTTCTTC. The full variable domain, completed using reference TRBV7-2 and TRBJ2-1, is GAGVSQSPSNKVTEKGKDVELRCDPISGHTALYWYRQSLGQGLEFLIYFQGNSAPDKSGLPSDRFSAERTGGSVSTLTIQRTQQEDSAVYLCASSLAGLAGLYNEQFFGPGTRLTVL.